What follows is one T cell receptor (beta chain) and its context. The antigen is undetermined. Researchers grouped second doses given at about 4 or about 12 weeks into one pool. The data originate from a study of T cell responses to AZD1222 COVID-19 vaccine. Study findings and constraints: Spike as a whole was targeted by vaccine-associated CD4 TCRs, dominant at 160-218 and 743-854. Donors were largely white British and mainly female; clonal diversity was possibly underestimated.

Generated by immunoSEQ multiplex PCR, the TCRdb table keeps only in-frame clones and is missing some. The data hold 110,000 or so clones, with 88% observed a single time. V gave up 6 bases and J gave up 4 bases; unmatched junction bases: 8. The germline gives CDR1 MNHEY, CDR2 SVGAGI. The CDR3 extends over 14 amino acids. V gene TRBV6-5 combines with J gene TRBJ2-7; 8 positions agree with TRBD2. This sequence was found in an adult who received the AZD1222 COVID-19 vaccine. The sequences come from peripheral blood, collected 28 days after the second AZD1222 dose. The CDR3 DNA sequence: TGTGCCAGCAGGGCCAGCGGGGGTGTTTACGAGCAGTACTTC. Protein sequence: CASRASGGVYEQYF.